The 32 T cell receptor beta chains given below trace back to one sample, sequenced in a study of cytomegalovirus exposure and HLA in healthy donors. Primers included in the PCR were 60 Vbeta and 13 Jbeta primers. Assay: immunoSEQ multiplex PCR; the TCRdb copy retains only in-frame clones and omits some. The sample holds tens of thousands of clones, around 67% seen once. Input material: PBMCs. The receptors stem from a woman between 45 and 60 years old in good health and CMV-seropositive.

V gene TRBV28 combines with J gene TRBJ2-7, with a tentative D call TRBD2 (6 bases). CDR3 size: 13 residues. Germline CDR1 MDHEN, CDR2 SYDVKM. V dropped 7 bases and J dropped 3 bases, with 13 bases sitting between them. CDR3 nucleotide sequence: TGTGCCAGCACGGAGGGAGCAGTCTACGAGCAGTACTTC. The encoded protein is CASTEGAVYEQYF.

V usage is TRBV4-3 and J usage is TRBJ2-7; tentatively, D is TRBD1 (5 bases). Germline CDR1 and CDR2: LGHNA and YSLEER. This CDR3 has 15 amino acids. Trimming pared 1 base from V and 0 bases from J, leaving 10 bases between. The CDR3 is CASSQVIGASYEQYF. CDR3 sequence (DNA): TGCGCCAGCAGCCAAGTTATAGGGGCCTCCTACGAGCAGTACTTC.

The J gene is TRBJ2-5, the V gene TRBV1; the DNA was not used to check the table's D call, TRBD2. TRBV1 is a known pseudogene. The CDR3 loop spans 14 amino acids. Here the CDR3 reads CTSSQEGLQETQYF. The CDR3 DNA follows: TGCACCAGCAGCCAAGAGGGACTTCAAGAGACCCAGTACTTC.

A few counts support this clone. Without the conserved terminal phenylalanine or tryptophan, this CDR3 likely stems from a read error. The chain carries TRBV9 and TRBJ2-2; weak D call: TRBD2 (5 bases). Germline V lookup: CDR1 SGDLS, CDR2 YYNGEE. The CDR3 is made up of 14 amino acids. The CDR3 nucleotides read TGTGCCAGCAGCGTAGGGCGGAACACCGGGGAACTGTTTGTT. This gives the protein CASSVGRNTGELFV.

The rearrangement joins TRBV6-6 to TRBJ1-4; TRBD1 aligns across 9 bases. The CDR3 consists of 13 residues. Germline lookup yields CDR1 MNHNY and CDR2 SVGAGI (reference sequence). V gave up 5 bases and J gave up 14 bases; unmatched junction bases: 9. CDR3: CASSQAGQGGLFF. CDR3 DNA sequence: TGTGCCAGCAGTCAGGCGGGACAGGGAGGCCTGTTTTTT.

The genes are TRBV18 and TRBJ2-1; TRBD1 matches 10 bases. From germline, CDR1 is KGHSH and CDR2 LQKENI. The CDR3 is 15 residues long. The V and J ends lost 4 bases and 4 bases, in that order; junction bases with no gene match: 4. The CDR3 DNA reads TGTGCCAGCTCACGCGGACAGGGGGTATACAATGAGCAGTTCTTC. It yields the protein CASSRGQGVYNEQFF. Filled out from reference TRBV18 and TRBJ2-1, the complete variable domain reads NAGVMQNPRHLVRRRGQEARLRCSPMKGHSHVYWYRQLPEEGLKFMVYLQKENIIDESGMPKERFSAEFPKEGPSILRIQQVVRGDSAAYFCASSRGQGVYNEQFFGPGTRLTVL.

A few counts support this clone. This chain uses TRBV27 with TRBJ1-1, with TRBD1 as a possible D gene (6 bases). Germline CDR1 and CDR2: MNHEY and SMNVEV (reference sequence). The CDR3 has 14 residues. The V end was cut by 2 bases, the J end by 5 bases, with 12 bases between. The CDR3: CASSLRGGRTEAFF. The CDR3 DNA reads as TGTGCCAGCAGTTTAAGGGGGGGCCGGACTGAAGCTTTCTTT.

V gene TRBV7-9 combines with J gene TRBJ2-3; D gene ambiguous. Germline V gene lookup returns CDR1 SEHNR and CDR2 FQNEAQ (reference sequence). V was pared by 4 bases and J by 4 bases, with 3 bases between. The CDR3 is 11 residues long. The DNA for the CDR3 is TGTGCCAGCAGCTCCTCAGATACGCAGTATTTT. Protein product: CASSSSDTQYF. Complete variable domain (other parts from reference TRBV7-9 and TRBJ2-3): DTGVSQNPRHKITKRGQNVTFRCDPISEHNRLYWYRQTLGQGPEFLTYFQNEAQLEKSRLLSDRFSAERPKGSFSTLEIQRTEQGDSAMYLCASSSSDTQYFGPGTRLTVL.

The chain has TRBV5-1 and TRBJ2-1; 8 bases match TRBD2. Germline CDR1 SGHRS, CDR2 YFSETQ. CDR3 length: 18 residues. The trim removed 10 bases at V and 9 bases at J, leaving 27 bases unmatched. In DNA form, the CDR3 reads TGCGCCTCTAACCCCGGGGGGGCTGAAGTCGGCCGGAGTGGTGAGCAGTTCTTC. As protein: CASNPGGAEVGRSGEQFF.

The sample holds one count of this clone. The rearrangement uses TRBV5-1 and TRBJ2-1, with TRBD2 matching over 12 bases. The CDR3 covers 14 residues. CDR1 and CDR2 from the germline V gene are SGHRS and YFSETQ. Trimming took 4 bases from V and 7 from J; bases not matched to a gene: 3. CDR3 nucleotide sequence: TGCGCCAGCAGCCAAGGACTAGCGGGGAATGAGCAGTTCTTC. Translation gives CASSQGLAGNEQFF.

This sequence joins TRBV7-3 and TRBJ2-1, with 7 nucleotides matching TRBD2. Germline values: CDR1 SGHTA, CDR2 FQGTGA. The CDR3 length is 14 residues. J gave up 4 bases and V 5 bases, and 5 bases lay outside the gene matches. In DNA form, the CDR3 reads TGTGCCAGCAGCCTAGGACTAGGTTACAATGAGCAGTTCTTC. It encodes CASSLGLGYNEQFF.

J is TRBJ2-2 and V is TRBV6-4; TRBD1 might be the D (7 bases). CDR3 length: 14 residues. The V and J ends lost 5 bases and 6 bases respectively, with 13 bases between them. Germline V gene lookup returns CDR1 MRHNA and CDR2 SNTAGT. The CDR3 DNA sequence: TGTGCCAGCAGTTCCGCCAGGGGGGCCGGGGAGCTGTTTTTT. Translated: CASSSARGAGELFF.

The chain uses TRBV28 and TRBJ2-1; a possible D gene is TRBD1 (5 bases). The V and J ends lost 3 bases and 4 bases respectively, with 10 bases between them. CDR1 is MDHEN and CDR2 is SYDVKM in the germline V gene. This CDR3 has 14 residues. CDR3 sequence: CASSLPQGYNEQFF. The CDR3 nucleotides read TGTGCCAGCAGTTTGCCCCAGGGTTACAATGAGCAGTTCTTC.

Remarks on this clone: The sample carries other DNA sequences with the same CDR3. The V and J genes are TRBV6-6 and TRBJ2-1; TRBD2 matches at 7 bases. Trimming removed 6 bases from V and 3 bases from J; junction bases left unmatched: 8. Germline V gene data show CDR1 as MNHNY and CDR2 as SVGAGI (reference sequence). This CDR3 spans 15 amino acids. In nucleotides, the CDR3 is TGTGCCAGCAGCTTCCTAGCGGCGATCTACAATGAGCAGTTCTTC. This translates into CASSFLAAIYNEQFF.

The chain carries TRBV9 and TRBJ1-2, with TRBD1 matching over 7 bases. The CDR3 totals 14 residues. In germline, CDR1 is SGDLS, CDR2 YYNGEE. With V trimmed by 4 bases and J by 2 bases, 5 bases remained unmatched. The CDR3 loop is CASSPEDRNYGYTF. In nucleotides, the CDR3 is TGTGCCAGCAGCCCCGAGGACAGGAACTATGGCTACACCTTC.

The rearrangement joins TRBV10-3 to TRBJ1-1, with a weak D call TRBD1 (6 bases). The V gene lost 3 bases and the J gene lost 3 bases, with 20 bases spanning the gap. The CDR3 is made up of 17 amino acids. The germline CDR1 and CDR2 sequences are ENHRY and SYGVKD. The CDR3 coding sequence is TGTGCCATCAGTGATCTAAACTTGGGGGCGGGGGACACTGAAGCTTTCTTT. Translating gives CAISDLNLGAGDTEAFF.

This clone was detected a few times. The genes are TRBV19 and TRBJ1-1; D gene uncertain. The V gene's germline CDR1 is LNHDA and CDR2 SQIVND (reference sequence). The CDR3 runs 11 residues. CDR3 sequence (DNA): TGTGGCACGGTTACGAACACTGAAGCTTTCTTT. Protein product: CGTVTNTEAFF.

The rearrangement joins TRBV7-8 to TRBJ2-1, with 9 positions matching TRBD2. V trimming: 0 bases; J trimming: 10 bases; junction bases outside the gene matches: 10. This CDR3 contains 16 residues. CDR1 and CDR2 from the germline V gene are SGHVS and FQNEAQ. The DNA of the CDR3 is TGTGCCAGCAGCTTAGCGACGGTAGCGGGAGAGTGGGAGCAGTTCTTC. Translating gives CASSLATVAGEWEQFF. Combining the CDR3 with reference TRBV7-8 and TRBJ2-1 gives the whole variable domain GAGVSQSPRYKVAKRGQDVALRCDPISGHVSLFWYQQALGQGPEFLTYFQNEAQLDKSGLPSDRFFAERPEGSVSTLKIQRTQQEDSAVYLCASSLATVAGEWEQFFGPGTRLTVL.

V and J are TRBV7-9 and TRBJ2-3, with TRBD1 matching 8 bases. Germline CDR1 SEHNR, CDR2 FQNEAQ (reference sequence). CDR3 length: 15 amino acids. V shed 5 bases and J 1 base; nucleotides not matched to a gene: 5. CDR3 DNA sequence: TGTGCCAGCAGCCAAGGACAGGGAGGCACAGATACGCAGTATTTT. Amino acids: CASSQGQGGTDTQYF.

The sample holds a few counts of this clone. The genes are TRBV28 and TRBJ2-3; no clear D. V lost 1 base and J lost 2, with 7 bases in between. Per the germline V gene, CDR1 is MDHEN and CDR2 is SYDVKM. CDR3 size: 14 residues. The CDR3 sequence: CASSLSDPTDTQYF. The CDR3 nucleotides are TGTGCCAGCAGTTTATCAGATCCCACAGATACGCAGTATTTT. The variable domain in full, completed from reference TRBV28 and TRBJ2-3, reads DVKVTQSSRYLVKRTGEKVFLECVQDMDHENMFWYRQDPGLGLRLIYFSYDVKMKEKGDIPEGYSVSREKKERFSLILESASTNQTSMYLCASSLSDPTDTQYFGPGTRLTVL.

The V gene is TRBV18, the J gene TRBJ2-5; D gene ambiguous. Germline V CDR1 and CDR2: KGHSH, LQKENI. V was trimmed by 0 bases and J by 5 bases, leaving 10 bases between them. This CDR3 contains 14 residues. The CDR3 bases are TGTGCCAGCTCACCACCGTCGGGTCGGGAGACCCAGTACTTC. This gives the protein CASSPPSGRETQYF.

This clone showed up just a few times. V usage is TRBV28 and J usage is TRBJ2-2, with D hard to call. The CDR3 contains 13 residues. V shed 6 bases and J shed 5 bases, with 10 bases lying between them. CDR1 is MDHEN, CDR2 SYDVKM, per germline. CDR3 amino acids: CASRAEKTGELFF. CDR3 nucleotides: TGTGCCAGCAGGGCGGAGAAGACCGGGGAGCTGTTTTTT.

The chain is built from TRBV23-1 and TRBJ1-6; 7 bases line up with TRBD1. TRBV23-1 is assigned to the ORF class and has an uncertain function. V was clipped by 2 bases and J by 0 bases; unmatched bases: 4. The CDR3 is 17 residues long. CDR3 in amino acids: CASSQGTESSYNSPLHF. CDR3 DNA sequence: TGCGCCAGCAGTCAAGGGACAGAGAGCTCCTATAATTCACCCCTCCACTTT.

The chain combines TRBV5-1 with TRBJ2-1, with a weak D call TRBD1 (7 bases). The CDR3 has 15 amino acids. V was shortened by 4 bases and J by 5 bases, with 16 bases between the two germline ends. Germline V CDR1 and CDR2: SGHRS, YFSETQ. The CDR3 sequence is CASSALSGGNNEQFF. The CDR3 bases are TGCGCCAGCAGCGCCCTTTCAGGGGGGAACAATGAGCAGTTCTTC.

This chain connects TRBV5-4 to TRBJ1-2; TRBD1 aligns across 10 bases. Per germline, CDR1 SGHNT and CDR2 YYREEE (reference sequence). The J segment lost 6 bases and the V segment lost 3 bases, leaving 8 bases of the junction unmatched. The CDR3 sequence is 15 residues long. For the CDR3, the DNA is TGTGCCAGCAGCTCCCGGGACAGGGGCCTCCATGGCTACACCTTC. Its translation: CASSSRDRGLHGYTF.

The V and J genes are TRBV2 and TRBJ2-5, with 11 bases identical to TRBD2. The CDR3 is 15 residues long. Germline trimming cut 7 bases from V and 4 bases from J; bases unmatched to any gene: 8. Germline values: CDR1 SNHLY, CDR2 FYNNEI. Here the CDR3 DNA reads TGTGCCAGCACCCACCTAGCGGGGGGAGTAGAGACCCAGTACTTC. Amino acid sequence: CASTHLAGGVETQYF. Combining the CDR3 with reference TRBV2 and TRBJ2-5 gives the whole variable domain EPEVTQTPSHQVTQMGQEVILRCVPISNHLYFYWYRQILGQKVEFLVSFYNNEISEKSEIFDDQFSVERPDGSNFTLKIRSTKLEDSAMYFCASTHLAGGVETQYFGPGTRLLVL.

V gene TRBV28 combines with J gene TRBJ1-2; 7 positions agree with TRBD1. The V and J ends lost 6 bases and 4 bases, in that order; junction bases with no gene match: 5. Germline V gene lookup returns CDR1 MDHEN and CDR2 SYDVKM. The CDR3 sequence is 13 residues long. The CDR3 DNA reads as TGTGCCAGCAGCCCCGGACAGGTCTATGGCTACACCTTC. Encoded protein: CASSPGQVYGYTF.

The chain combines TRBV6-5 with TRBJ2-7; D perhaps matches TRBD1 (6 bases). Germline V lookup: CDR1 MNHEY, CDR2 SVGAGI. Trimming removed 6 bases from V and 4 bases from J, with 16 bases in between. The length of the CDR3 is 14 residues. The CDR3 sequence: CASRQGFGGYEQYF. CDR3 coding DNA: TGTGCCAGCAGACAGGGTTTCGGCGGGTACGAGCAGTACTTC.

The table lists this clone with a few counts. The chain is built from TRBV6-5 and TRBJ2-7, with 10 positions matching TRBD2. CDR3 length: 15 amino acids. Germline trimming cut 5 bases from V and 2 bases from J; bases unmatched to any gene: 6. The germline gives CDR1 MNHEY, CDR2 SVGAGI. The CDR3 loop is CASSQGLAGAYEQYF. CDR3 DNA sequence: TGTGCCAGCAGTCAGGGGCTAGCGGGAGCCTACGAGCAGTACTTC.

This chain joins TRBV5-4 and TRBJ1-2; D not certain. The CDR3 runs 13 residues. Germline loops: CDR1 SGHNT, CDR2 YYREEE (reference sequence). V dropped 4 bases and J dropped 2 bases, with 9 bases sitting between them. The CDR3 coding sequence is TGTGCCAGCAGCCTCCAGGCCAACTATGGCTACACCTTC. Amino acid sequence: CASSLQANYGYTF.

The genes are TRBV5-6 and TRBJ2-3, with 7 bases identical to TRBD1. This CDR3 region has 15 residues. V shed 5 bases, J shed 10 bases, and the junction held 16 bases outside the gene matches. The germline V gene has CDR1 SGHDT and CDR2 YYEEEE. The CDR3 bases are TGTGCCAGCAGTTCCCGGGACAGACCCAATAGTCCGCAGTATTTT. The encoded protein is CASSSRDRPNSPQYF.

In regard to this clone: An end of the junction does not agree with germline; a read error may underlie this. V is TRBV5-6 and J is TRBJ2-2; TRBD2 might be the D (7 bases). This CDR3 is built from 15 residues. Germline V gives CDR1 SGHDT, CDR2 YYEEEE. CDR3 protein: CAISGDTRFTGELFF. CDR3 bases: TGTGCCATCAGCGGGGACACTCGCTTTACCGGGGAGCTGTTTTTT.